This TCR beta chain emerged from a study of blood T cell repertoires in COVID-19. The wider study: Donors in the United States, Italy and Spain gave samples during acute or convalescent COVID-19. From T cells, B-cell-depleted T cells, or PBMCs came the material, which was cDNA or gDNA.

Sequenced by immunoSEQ multiplex PCR; TCRdb stores in-frame clones only, minus some. The sample includes about 230,000 clones, 70% to 90% seen only once; the top ten take 10% to 15%. CDR3 size: 13 residues. Trimming cost V 6 bases and J 7 bases, with 10 bases left between them. Sequenced sample: peripheral blood. The TCR was taken from a woman aged 18-29 years who had recovered from COVID-19. The V gene is TRBV12-3 or TRBV12-4, the J gene TRBJ1-6, with D unresolved. The CDR3, as DNA: TGTGCCAGCAGGACACGGAAGAATTCACCCCTCCACTTT. Residues: CASRTRKNSPLHF.